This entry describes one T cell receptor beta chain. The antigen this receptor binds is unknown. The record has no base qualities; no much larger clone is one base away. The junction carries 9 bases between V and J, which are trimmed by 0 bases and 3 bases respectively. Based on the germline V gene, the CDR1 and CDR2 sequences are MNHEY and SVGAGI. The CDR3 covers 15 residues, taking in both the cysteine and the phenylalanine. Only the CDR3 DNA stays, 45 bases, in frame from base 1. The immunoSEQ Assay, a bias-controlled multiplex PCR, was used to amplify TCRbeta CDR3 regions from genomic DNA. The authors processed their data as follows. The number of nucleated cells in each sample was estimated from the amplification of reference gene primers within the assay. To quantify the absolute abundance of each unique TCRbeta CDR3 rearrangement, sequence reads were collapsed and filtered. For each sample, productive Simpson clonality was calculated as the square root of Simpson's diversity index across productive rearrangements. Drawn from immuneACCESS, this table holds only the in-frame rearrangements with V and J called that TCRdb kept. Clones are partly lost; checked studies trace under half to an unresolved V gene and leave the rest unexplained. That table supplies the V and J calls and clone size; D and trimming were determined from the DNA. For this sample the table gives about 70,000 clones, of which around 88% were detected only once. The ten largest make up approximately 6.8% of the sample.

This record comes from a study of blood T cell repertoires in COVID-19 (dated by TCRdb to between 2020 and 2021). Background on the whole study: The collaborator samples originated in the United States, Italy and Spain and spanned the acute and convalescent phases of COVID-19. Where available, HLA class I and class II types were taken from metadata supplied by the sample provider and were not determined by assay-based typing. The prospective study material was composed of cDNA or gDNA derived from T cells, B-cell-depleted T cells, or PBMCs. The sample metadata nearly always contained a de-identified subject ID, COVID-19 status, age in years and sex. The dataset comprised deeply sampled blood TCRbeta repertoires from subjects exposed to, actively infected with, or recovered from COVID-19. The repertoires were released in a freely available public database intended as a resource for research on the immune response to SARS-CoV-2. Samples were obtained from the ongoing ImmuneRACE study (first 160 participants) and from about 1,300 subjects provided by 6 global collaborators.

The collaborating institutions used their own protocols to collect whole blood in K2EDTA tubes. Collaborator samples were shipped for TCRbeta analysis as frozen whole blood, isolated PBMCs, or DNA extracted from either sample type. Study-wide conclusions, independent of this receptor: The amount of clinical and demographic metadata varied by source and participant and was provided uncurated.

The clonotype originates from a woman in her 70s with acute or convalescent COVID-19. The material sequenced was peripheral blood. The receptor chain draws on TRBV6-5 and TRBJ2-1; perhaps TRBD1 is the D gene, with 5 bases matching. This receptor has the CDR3 CASSYSDSLYNEQFF. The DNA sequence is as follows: TGTGCCAGCAGTTACTCCGACAGCCTCTACAATGAGCAGTTCTTC.